This TCR beta chain appears in the sequencing data of a study of CD8+ T cells in alopecia areata. The germline gives CDR1 MNHEY, CDR2 SMNVEV (reference sequence). The CDR3 length is 13 residues. The ends were cut back, 3 bases at V and 1 base at J, with 5 bases in the middle. Sample treatment: oral pan-JAK inhibitor, 5-10 mg twice daily. RNA was isolated and reverse transcribed to cDNA, the sequencing template. The protocol was immunoSEQ multiplex PCR, while the TCRdb copy is restricted to in-frame clones and leaves out a portion. The sample contains over 150,000 clones, 55% to 70% of which appear only once.

This sample comprised CD4+ T cells sorted from blood, obtained at week 24, from a patient treated with tofacitinib. The receptor's source is a human donor with alopecia areata. V gene TRBV27 combines with J gene TRBJ2-3; D gene uncertain. The CDR3 spells CASSFPRTDTQYF. In DNA form, the CDR3 reads TGTGCCAGCAGTTTTCCCCGCACAGATACGCAGTATTTT.